These 19 T cell receptor beta chains were all obtained from the same sample, sequenced in a study of beta chain features in type 1 diabetes. Every isolated RNA sample was fully reverse transcribed, so sequencing captured expressed TCRB transcripts. The table came from immunoSEQ multiplex PCR; TCRdb's copy has only in-frame clones and leaves some out. Among around 500,000 clones, about an eighth were seen once, and the ten largest hold 0.046%. The sample comprised naive CD4+ T cells from blood. These receptors all come from a woman aged 18-29 years in good health.

This clone was counted a few times. V is TRBV6-5 and J is TRBJ2-3, with D maybe TRBD2 (6 bases). Germline assignment: CDR1 MNHEY and CDR2 SVGAGI. Trimming pared 4 bases from V and 4 bases from J, leaving 9 bases between. The length of the CDR3 is 13 residues. The CDR3 nucleotides are TGTGCCAGCAGTTTCATAGCGGCAGATACGCAGTATTTT. Translating it yields CASSFIAADTQYF.

This clone was found a few times. This chain joins TRBV10-3 and TRBJ2-3, with D tentatively TRBD2 (5 bases). Trimming shortened V by 4 bases and J by 0 bases, and 8 bases separated the two germline ends. Germline V gene data show CDR1 as ENHRY and CDR2 as SYGVKD. This CDR3 is 14 amino acids long. The CDR3 nucleotides are TGTGCCATCAGTGGAGGCGGGAGCACAGATACGCAGTATTTT. It translates to CAISGGGSTDTQYF.

The V call is TRBV18, the J call TRBJ1-2; unclear D gene. Germline values: CDR1 KGHSH, CDR2 LQKENI. V lost 2 bases, J lost 4 bases, and 8 bases lay in between. The CDR3 spans 13 residues. The CDR3 DNA follows: TGTGCCAGCTCACCAGCGGAGGGCTATGGCTACACCTTC. Residues: CASSPAEGYGYTF.

The chain links TRBV9 to TRBJ2-3; D is unclear. The CDR3 consists of 15 residues. Germline V gene sequence: CDR1 SGDLS, CDR2 YYNGEE. The ends were cut back, 0 bases at V and 0 bases at J, with 8 bases in the middle. CDR3 in DNA: TGTGCCAGCAGCGTAGGGCCTTTCAGCACAGATACGCAGTATTTT. Protein product: CASSVGPFSTDTQYF.

This clone was seen a few times. The V gene is TRBV5-1, the J gene TRBJ2-7; 8 nucleotides line up with TRBD1. Germline CDR1 is SGHRS and CDR2 is YFSETQ. CDR3 length: 16 residues. The V gene end was trimmed by 1 base and the J gene end by 8 bases; junction bases not matched to a gene: 14. In nucleotides, the CDR3 is TGCGCCAGCAGCTTGATCGAGGTTCCAGGGGGCGCCCAGCAGTACTTC. It translates to CASSLIEVPGGAQQYF.

V is TRBV4-2 and J is TRBJ2-1; 13 nucleotides align to TRBD2. Unmatched junction bases numbered 8, after V lost 7 bases and J lost 5 bases. The CDR3 has 16 residues. Looked up from germline, CDR1 is LGHNA and CDR2 is YNFKEQ. CDR3 coding DNA: TGTGCCAGCACCCCTATGGGACTAGCGGGAAACAATGAGCAGTTCTTC. Protein: CASTPMGLAGNNEQFF.

The chain uses TRBV4-3 and TRBJ2-2; no definite D call. Trimming pared 4 bases from V and 4 bases from J, leaving 19 bases between. The germline V gene has CDR1 LGHNA and CDR2 YSLEER. CDR3 length: 17 residues. CDR3 coding DNA: TGCGCCAGCAGCCGTCAAGTGGGCCAGGACCTCACCGGGGAGCTGTTTTTT. Translated: CASSRQVGQDLTGELFF.

This chain connects TRBV28 to TRBJ1-2, with a tentative D call TRBD1 (6 bases). Germline values: CDR1 MDHEN, CDR2 SYDVKM. The V end was cut by 7 bases, the J end by 7 bases, with 22 bases between. The CDR3 runs to 15 residues. CDR3 protein: CASTQGSSQASGYTF. The CDR3 region has the DNA TGTGCCAGCACCCAGGGGTCCTCACAAGCTAGTGGCTACACCTTC.

V gene TRBV10-3 combines with J gene TRBJ1-2; D gene unclear. V was trimmed by 4 bases and J by 2 bases, leaving 11 bases between them. The V gene's germline CDR1 is ENHRY and CDR2 SYGVKD. The CDR3 contains 14 residues. CDR3 coding DNA: TGTGCCATCAGTGCGGAAGGAAGCAACTATGGCTACACCTTC. Protein product: CAISAEGSNYGYTF.

The J gene is TRBJ2-5, the V gene TRBV4-1; tentative D call: TRBD2 (6 bases). Looked up from germline, CDR1 is MGHRA and CDR2 is YSYEKL. The CDR3 extends over 17 amino acids. Trimming pared 1 base from V and 5 bases from J, leaving 20 bases between. In DNA form, the CDR3 reads TGCGCCAGCAGCCAAGGGAGGGGAGCCTCTAGTTGGGAGACCCAGTACTTC. Protein product: CASSQGRGASSWETQYF.

The chain joins TRBV7-3 to TRBJ2-7; D gene uncertain. V was shortened by 3 bases and J by 6 bases, with 12 bases between the two germline ends. This CDR3 comprises 13 residues. The germline CDR1 and CDR2 sequences are SGHTA and FQGTGA. The CDR3 DNA follows: TGTGCCAGCAGCTTTACACCCTTTAGCGAGCAGTACTTC. The encoded protein is CASSFTPFSEQYF. Together with reference TRBV7-3 and TRBJ2-7, the CDR3 gives the full variable domain: GAGVSQTPSNKVTEKGKYVELRCDPISGHTALYWYRQSLGQGPEFLIYFQGTGAADDSGLPNDRFFAVRPEGSVSTLKIQRTERGDSAVYLCASSFTPFSEQYFGPGTRLTVT.

Only a few counts were recorded for this clone. V and J are TRBV20-1 and TRBJ2-7, with 7 bases matching TRBD2. Trimming took 3 bases from V and 4 from J; bases not matched to a gene: 0. Germline V gene sequence: CDR1 DFQATT, CDR2 SNEGSKA (reference sequence). The CDR3 contains 11 residues. The CDR3 loop is CSASGGYEQYF. Here the CDR3 DNA reads TGCAGTGCTAGCGGGGGGTACGAGCAGTACTTC.

In its sample, this clone was seen a few times. V gene TRBV7-2 combines with J gene TRBJ1-2; 7 nucleotides agree with TRBD1. Germline V CDR1 and CDR2: SGHTA, FQGNSA. V dropped 5 bases and J dropped 5; count of bases not matched to a gene: 5. There are 13 residues in the CDR3. This CDR3 is CASSPLTGYGYTF. For the CDR3, the DNA is TGTGCCAGCAGCCCATTGACAGGGTATGGCTACACCTTC.

This sequence joins TRBV30 and TRBJ1-4; D not resolved. Looked up from germline, CDR1 is GTSNPN and CDR2 is SVGIG (reference sequence). Deletions cut 5 bases from V and 8 bases from J, with 15 bases between. This CDR3 is built from 13 residues. The CDR3 bases are TGTGCCTGGGGGTTCAACGGTGACGAAAAACTGTTTTTT. It yields the protein CAWGFNGDEKLFF.

In regard to this clone: The same CDR3 can be traced to other DNA sequences in this sample. V is TRBV27 and J is TRBJ2-5; D call uncertain. From germline, CDR1 is MNHEY and CDR2 SMNVEV (reference sequence). V was pared by 0 bases and J by 0 bases, with 2 bases between. There are 13 residues in the CDR3. CDR3: CASSLSYQETQYF. CDR3 DNA sequence: TGTGCCAGCAGTTTATCTTACCAAGAGACCCAGTACTTC.

This clone was seen a handful of times. This rearrangement joins TRBV10-3 to TRBJ2-4; tentative D call: TRBD1 (5 bases). Per the germline V gene, CDR1 is ENHRY and CDR2 is SYGVKD. V lost 6 bases and J 8 bases, leaving 17 bases between the germline ends. This CDR3 contains 14 residues. The CDR3 nucleotides are TGTGCCATCAGCGCGACCCCGGACACTTACATTCAGTACTTC. Its protein product is CAISATPDTYIQYF.

There are a few counts of this clone. For the CDR3, the DNA is TGCGCCAGCAGTGAGAGAGAGGGCCAAAGGTCGGCACCCCTCCACTTT. This translates into CASSEREGQRSAPLHF. This chain uses TRBV10-2 with TRBJ1-6, with unresolved D. CDR3 length equals 16 residues. With 2 bases removed from V and 11 bases from J, the gap between germline ends came to 19 bases. Germline V gives CDR1 WSHSY, CDR2 SAAADI.

The CDR3 sequence: CASSNQGGAQPQHF. The CDR3 coding sequence is TGTGCCAGCAGCAACCAAGGGGGGGCTCAGCCCCAGCATTTT. The chain links TRBV7-9 to TRBJ1-5; D is possibly TRBD1 (6 bases). The germline gives CDR1 SEHNR, CDR2 FQNEAQ (reference sequence). V was trimmed by 5 bases and J by 6 bases, leaving 14 bases between them. The CDR3 has 14 amino acids.

The chain links TRBV25-1 to TRBJ2-3; D possibly corresponds to TRBD2 (5 bases). Germline CDR1 is MGHDK and CDR2 is SYGVNS. The CDR3 has 14 residues. V was shortened by 4 bases and J by 6 bases, with 14 bases between the two germline ends. CDR3 nucleotide sequence: TGTGCCAGCAGTGGTTTCGGGATGGGGGATACGCAGTATTTT. Protein: CASSGFGMGDTQYF.